The T cell receptor (beta chain) under discussion was sequenced for a study of blood T cell repertoires in COVID-19. Libraries were prepared by immunoSEQ multiplex PCR; TCRdb keeps only in-frame clonotypes and omits some of them. Among some 180,000 clones listed, 80% to 90% were seen once. The germline CDR1 and CDR2 sequences are MDHEN and SYDVKM. Germline trimming cut 5 bases from V and 2 bases from J; bases unmatched to any gene: 5. The CDR3 sequence is 16 residues long. In its sample, this clone was seen a few times. Other DNA sequences in the same sample also yield this CDR3. The chain employs TRBV28 and TRBJ2-2; 10 nucleotides match TRBD2. The sequencing sample was made of peripheral blood. This TCR was recovered from a woman in her thirties or forties with COVID-19, enrolled during active disease. This chain's CDR3 is CASSPSGRANTGELFF. CDR3 bases: TGTGCCAGCAGTCCCAGCGGGAGGGCCAACACCGGGGAGCTGTTTTTT.